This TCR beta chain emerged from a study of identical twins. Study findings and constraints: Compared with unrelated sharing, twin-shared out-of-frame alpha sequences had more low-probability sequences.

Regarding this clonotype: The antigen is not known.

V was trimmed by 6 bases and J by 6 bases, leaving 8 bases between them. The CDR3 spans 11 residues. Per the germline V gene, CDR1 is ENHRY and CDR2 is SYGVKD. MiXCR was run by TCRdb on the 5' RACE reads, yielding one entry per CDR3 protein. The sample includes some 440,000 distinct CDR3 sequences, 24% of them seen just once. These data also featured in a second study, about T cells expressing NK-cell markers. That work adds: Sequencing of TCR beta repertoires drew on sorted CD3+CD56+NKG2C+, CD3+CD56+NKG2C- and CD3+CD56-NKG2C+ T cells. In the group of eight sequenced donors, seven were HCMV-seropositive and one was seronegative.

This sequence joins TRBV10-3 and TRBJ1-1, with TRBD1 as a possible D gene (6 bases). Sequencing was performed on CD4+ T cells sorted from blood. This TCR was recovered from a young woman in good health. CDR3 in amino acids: CAIREGAEAFF. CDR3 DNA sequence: TGTGCCATCAGGGAGGGGGCTGAAGCTTTCTTT.